This entry lists 4 T cell receptor beta chains sequenced from one sample in a study of human T cells and chemical hapten exposure. TCRdb passed the RACE reads through MiXCR, listing each CDR3 protein once. In the table there are about 340,000 distinct CDR3 sequences, around 6.9% of which are singletons. Time point denoted: patch test 1, 2 weeks after DPC sensitization. Treatment reported: therapeutic diphenylcyclopropenone sensitization with weekly scalp DPC. Here the sequenced sample was whole blood, taken in connection with sensitization to the hapten diphenylcyclopropenone (DPC). The receptors were gathered from a woman younger than 35 with alopecia areata. Some clones in this sample may be carry-over from other donors' samples.

This chain joins TRBV18 and TRBJ2-1; no reliable D call. The CDR3 covers 12 residues. Trimming shortened V by 5 bases and J by 7 bases, and 9 bases separated the two germline ends. The germline V gene has CDR1 KGHSH and CDR2 LQKENI. CDR3: CASSSRRNEQFF. The CDR3 coding sequence is TGTGCCAGCTCATCCCGCCGGAATGAGCAGTTCTTC.

This clonotype was recorded a few times. The rearrangement uses TRBV7-3 and TRBJ2-3; tentatively, D is TRBD2 (6 bases). Between the trimmed V and J ends, which lost 1 base and 5 bases, there was a span of 13 bases. Germline V CDR1 and CDR2: SGHTA, FQGTGA. CDR3 length: 15 amino acids. The chain's CDR3 is CASSLNAGSQDTQYF. The DNA of the CDR3 is TGTGCCAGCAGCTTAAACGCGGGGAGTCAAGATACGCAGTATTTT. Looking up the rest from reference TRBV7-3 and TRBJ2-3 gives the full variable domain: GAGVSQTPSNKVTEKGKYVELRCDPISGHTALYWYRQSLGQGPEFLIYFQGTGAADDSGLPNDRFFAVRPEGSVSTLKIQRTERGDSAVYLCASSLNAGSQDTQYFGPGTRLTVL.

This clonotype showed up just once. This sequence joins TRBV4-2 and TRBJ2-5; D may be TRBD1 or TRBD2 (6 bases each). V was pared by 0 bases and J by 1 base, with 12 bases between. CDR3 length equals 16 residues. Per germline, CDR1 LGHNA and CDR2 YNFKEQ. The CDR3 sequence: CASSQEEGGGQETQYF. The CDR3 nucleotides are TGTGCCAGCAGCCAAGAGGAGGGGGGAGGCCAAGAGACCCAGTACTTC.

The chain is built from TRBV12-3 or TRBV12-4 and TRBJ1-2; D call uncertain. Trimming left V 7 bases short and J 4 bases short, with 19 bases between. The CDR3 length is 15 residues. CDR3 in DNA: TGTGCCAGCACCGTAGACACCTTCGGAGGCTATGGCTACACCTTC. Protein sequence: CASTVDTFGGYGYTF.